The TCR beta chain described here comes from a study of shared clonotypes between healthy human individuals (dated by TCRdb to 2018 to 2021). In the study overall: The cohort comprised a couple of women and a few men aged 18 to 49 years. Per donor, three plates each were used for CD4 naive and CD4 memory, two for CD8 naive, and one for CD8 memory. To estimate repertoire size and how much clonotypes are shared between individuals, the study performed deep sequencing of blood TCR repertoires from 4 to 6 healthy adults. To increase sequencing depth and limit assay-specific biases, different laboratories used diverse techniques to prepare libraries and sequence TCR repertoires. Per donor, leukapheresis produced somewhere between about 0.94 and 9.5 billion PBMCs.

Remarks on this clone: Its binding antigen is unknown. Nothing much larger sits one base from this clone, and base qualities are not available.

Using the deep immunoSEQ assay, TCR CDR3 regions were amplified from genomic DNA by multiplex PCR. For each cell subset, the extracted genomic DNA was distributed evenly across all wells of several immunoSEQ 96-well plates, and each plate served as one replicate. For sorted subsets, 200 to 250 ng of genomic DNA, equivalent to 30,000 or so T cell genomes, went into each replicate PCR. The purified libraries were quantified using a Qubit 3.0 fluorometer, sized with a Bioanalyzer 2100, and then quantified again using the KAPA Library Quantification kit. Every immunoSEQ 96-well plate was sequenced on a dedicated single-read 150-cycle Illumina NextSeq 550 flow cell. In the source study's methods: Because the immunoSEQ output included only junctional sequences and no quality scores, the filtering could not be the same as the filtering used for full-length reads. To assign V/J genes and CDR3, sequences were annotated using PyIR, a Python wrapper for IgBLAST v1.9, with IMGT germline references. Any read was removed if the V/J assignment was weak (E-value above 1e-6), the CDR3 was missing, or the read contained stop codons, out-of-frame junctions, or ambiguous translated residues. V3J clonotypes were defined by identical inferred V gene, J gene, and CDR3 amino acid sequence. Percentage overlap between repertoires was computed as shared unique clonotypes divided by the size of the smaller repertoire. Repertoire richness was assessed with RTK rarefaction, the Chao1 estimator, and Recon v2.1 estimates of unobserved clonotypes. Generation probabilities for all TCRbeta clonotypes obtained by the gDNA method from four donors were computed using OLGA. The immuneACCESS repertoire file appears here via TCRdb, limited to in-frame rearrangements. These files lack a portion of the clones; in checked studies, under half of the deficit traces to unresolved V genes, and the cause of the others is not known. The V and J calls and clone size were taken over from that table, and D and trimming were inferred from the DNA. The sample table lists about 2.3 million clones, just under 95% of them with a count of one. The top ten clonotypes cover approximately 0.41% of the sample.

Donors were healthy HIV-negative adults with no recently reported acute infections or vaccinations. Every donor was a Caucasian adult residing in Nashville, Tennessee, USA. CD4+ T cells were enriched by magnetic negative selection, after which naive cells were positively selected on CD45RA and the negative fraction was taken as the memory subset. Blood was collected by leukapheresis, and PBMCs were isolated by Ficoll-Histopaque density gradient centrifugation and then cryopreserved in liquid nitrogen vapor phase. Analytical flow cytometry was used to check the purity and quantity of every magnetically sorted T cell population. Each sorted fraction had its genomic DNA isolated and then quantified by UV absorbance on a Nanodrop 2000c. CDR1 and CDR2 are read off the germline V gene (reference sequence) as MNHNY and SVGAGI. From the cysteine up to the phenylalanine, the CDR3 has a length of 14 residues. Only the CDR3 DNA is retained, 42 bases long and in frame from the first base. Trimming removed 6 bases from V and 5 bases from J, leaving 11 bases between the germline ends.

The study at large found these results: Compared with non-shared clonotypes, clonotypes shared by all four sorted-subset donors had higher generation probabilities. When several donors were compared, the shared fraction of clonotypes was about 5% for naive CD4, approximately 3.3% for naive CD8, roughly 2.5% for memory CD4, and around 0.37% for memory CD8. Incomplete sequencing was indicated by rarefaction of sorted-subset datasets, despite the large sequencing depth. Because the study included a small number of donors, the genetic and exposure-history diversity represented was limited. Pairwise subsampling indicated that sequencing depth was expected to affect the degree of clonotype sharing among donors. Sampling was restricted to blood, and TCR repertoires in tissue are likely to differ from TCR repertoires in blood. Larger estimated clonotype richness was generally found for naive subsets than for memory subsets.

Sample: naive CD4+ T cells from PBMCs. This specimen's cell subset or site label, interpreted: CD45RA+ positively selected. The source of this sequence is a man aged 18 to 29 in good health. Some clones in this sample may be carry-over from other donors' samples. This sequence uses TRBV6-6 and TRBJ1-6; matching of 5 bases hints at TRBD1 as the D gene. The CDR3 protein: CASSNRHNNSPLHF. The DNA is as follows: TGTGCCAGCAGCAACAGGCATAATAATTCACCCCTCCACTTT.